The 23 T cell receptor beta chains presented below share a single source sample, sequenced in a study of T cell repertoires in cytomegalovirus infection. One entry per CDR3 protein, called by TCRdb with MiXCR from the reads. The data show roughly 630,000 distinct CDR3 sequences, 20% to 25% seen once. The specimen sequenced was CD8+ T cells from PBMCs. The receptor set was obtained from a human donor in good health (CMV status not recorded). Some clones in this sample may be carry-over from other donors' samples.

J is TRBJ1-5 and V is TRBV7-9; a weak D match, TRBD1 (5 bases). The CDR3 covers 13 residues. Trimming shortened V by 5 bases and J by 6 bases, and 11 bases separated the two germline ends. Per germline, CDR1 SEHNR and CDR2 FQNEAQ (reference sequence). CDR3: CASSNKGLQPQHF. The CDR3 DNA reads as TGTGCCAGCAGCAACAAGGGGCTTCAGCCCCAGCATTTT.

The chain recombines TRBV6-1 with TRBJ2-7; D is perhaps TRBD1 (5 bases). The V gene lost 3 bases and the J gene lost 3 bases, with 12 bases spanning the gap. This CDR3 spans 14 amino acids. The V gene's germline CDR1 is MNHNS and CDR2 SASEGT. CDR3 nucleotide sequence: TGTGCCAGCAGTGACCTCTGGGGCGGCTACGAGCAGTACTTC. Translated, it gives CASSDLWGGYEQYF.

As to this clonotype: It may be a read error: a sequence one base away is much more abundant. The rearrangement joins TRBV7-9 to TRBJ2-1; no definite D call. Looked up from germline, CDR1 is SEHNR and CDR2 is FQNEAQ (reference sequence). The CDR3 covers 11 residues. Here the CDR3 reads CVSSLGEEQFF. DNA of the CDR3: TGTGTCAGCAGCTTAGGAGAGGAGCAGTTCTTC.

This clonotype was detected a few times. The chain joins TRBV9 to TRBJ2-1; 9 nucleotides align to TRBD2. The length of the CDR3 is 15 residues. CDR1 SGDLS and CDR2 YYNGEE come from the germline V gene. The junction had 6 bases not matched to a gene; V was cut back by 4 bases and J by 4 bases. CDR3 bases: TGTGCCAGCAGCCCTGGACTAGCGATGTACAATGAGCAGTTCTTC. The encoded protein is CASSPGLAMYNEQFF.

The chain employs TRBV7-9 and TRBJ1-1; D may be TRBD1 (5 bases). CDR1 and CDR2 from the germline V gene are SEHNR and FQNEAQ (reference sequence). The V end was cut by 5 bases, the J end by 3 bases, with 16 bases between. There are 15 residues in the CDR3. CDR3 DNA sequence: TGTGCCAGCAGCCCTACTAGCCCAGGGTACACTGAAGCTTTCTTT. Amino acid sequence: CASSPTSPGYTEAFF.

The CDR3 sequence: CASSSTGTAYEQYF. The CDR3, as DNA: TGTGCCAGCAGCTCCACCGGGACAGCCTACGAGCAGTACTTC. The chain uses TRBV11-3 and TRBJ2-7; 7 bases are a match to TRBD1. The J segment lost 2 bases and the V segment lost 4 bases, leaving 5 bases of the junction unmatched. The CDR3 has 14 amino acids. CDR1 SGHNT and CDR2 YENEEA come from the germline V gene.

This clonotype was recorded many times. The V gene is TRBV28, the J gene TRBJ2-1; no clear D. In germline, CDR1 is MDHEN, CDR2 SYDVKM. CDR3 length: 11 residues. V lost 6 bases and J 5 bases, leaving 5 bases between the germline ends. The CDR3 protein is CASRWNNEQFF. The CDR3 DNA reads as TGTGCCAGCAGGTGGAACAATGAGCAGTTCTTC.

This clonotype was seen many times. The chain combines TRBV7-9 with TRBJ2-1; 10 positions match TRBD2. With 7 bases clipped from V and 3 bases from J, the junction kept 6 bases outside the gene matches. Germline assignment: CDR1 SEHNR and CDR2 FQNEAQ (reference sequence). The CDR3 totals 15 residues. The CDR3 reads CASTTSGENYNEQFF. CDR3 sequence (DNA): TGTGCCAGCACCACTAGCGGGGAAAACTACAATGAGCAGTTCTTC.

The rearrangement joins TRBV7-6 to TRBJ2-7; perhaps TRBD2 as D (6 bases). Between the trimmed V and J ends, which lost 2 bases and 3 bases, there was a span of 8 bases. CDR3 length equals 13 residues. The V gene's germline CDR1 is SGHVS and CDR2 FNYEAQ. This chain's CDR3 is CASSLQEGYEQYF. CDR3 DNA: TGTGCCAGCAGCTTACAGGAGGGCTACGAGCAGTACTTC.

This clonotype was picked up a small number of times. The chain is built from TRBV12-3 or TRBV12-4 and TRBJ1-2; unclear D gene. The CDR3 runs 11 residues. Trimming removed 6 bases from V and 6 bases from J, with 8 bases in between. CDR3 sequence (DNA): TGTGCCAGCAGCTCACGCCATGGCTACACCTTC. The encoded protein is CASSSRHGYTF.

This clonotype was detected a few times. The gene calls are TRBV11-2 and TRBJ2-4; 8 positions agree with TRBD1. The germline V gene encodes CDR1 SGHAT and CDR2 FQNNGV. J lost 6 bases, V lost 1 base, and 8 bases had no gene match. The CDR3 is made up of 16 amino acids. CDR3 protein: CASSLVPGGERNIQYF. As DNA, the CDR3 is TGTGCCAGCAGCTTAGTACCAGGGGGCGAAAGAAACATTCAGTACTTC.

A remark on this clonotype: A much larger clone sits a single nucleotide away, making a read error possible. The V gene is TRBV7-3, the J gene TRBJ2-3; D not resolved. There are 15 residues in the CDR3. Germline loops: CDR1 SGHTA, CDR2 FQGTGA. In DNA form, the CDR3 reads TGTGTCAGCAGCCCCGTCGGTTGGGACACAGATACGCAGTATTTT. This translates into CVSSPVGWDTDTQYF.

The CDR3 DNA reads as TGCGCCAGCAGCCAATCCGTGGATACGCAGTATTTT. It specifies CASSQSVDTQYF. This sequence joins TRBV4-1 and TRBJ2-3; D gene ambiguous. CDR1 MGHRA and CDR2 YSYEKL come from the germline V gene. Trimming took 2 bases from V and 6 from J, leaving 6 bases between them. CDR3 length: 12 residues.

This chain links TRBV27 with TRBJ1-1; TRBD1 might be the D (5 bases). Germline CDR1 MNHEY, CDR2 SMNVEV (reference sequence). V was cut by 6 bases and J by 6 bases, with 11 bases left in between. The CDR3 consists of 12 residues. The CDR3 DNA reads as TGTGCCAGCAGATCGTCAGGGTCTGAAGCTTTCTTT. Protein: CASRSSGSEAFF.

This clonotype was recorded at least ten times. J is TRBJ2-7 and V is TRBV7-9, with D tentatively TRBD1 (6 bases). The germline CDR1 and CDR2 sequences are SEHNR and FQNEAQ (reference sequence). Trimming cost V 4 bases and J 0 bases, with 13 bases left between them. The CDR3 runs to 15 residues. CDR3 sequence reads: CASSSTGRLSYEQYF. Here the CDR3 DNA reads TGTGCCAGCAGCTCCACAGGGCGCCTCTCCTACGAGCAGTACTTC.

A few counts support this clonotype. The rearrangement links TRBV25-1 to TRBJ1-6, with no clear D. V lost 0 bases to trimming and J lost 4 bases, with 10 bases between them. The V gene's germline CDR1 is MGHDK and CDR2 SYGVNS. This CDR3 has 16 amino acids. The CDR3 sequence is CASSEYGFLYNSPLHF. In nucleotides, the CDR3 is TGTGCCAGCAGTGAATATGGGTTCCTTTATAATTCACCCCTCCACTTT. Filled out from reference TRBV25-1 and TRBJ1-6, the complete variable domain reads EADIYQTPRYLVIGTGKKITLECSQTMGHDKMYWYQQDPGMELHLIHYSYGVNSTEKGDLSSESTVSRIRTEHFPLTLESARPSHTSQYLCASSEYGFLYNSPLHFGNGTRLTVT.

This clonotype occurred a few times. The gene calls are TRBV20-1 and TRBJ2-1; the D is unclear. The V end lost 3 bases, the J end lost 8 bases, and 8 bases lay between the germline ends. Per germline, CDR1 DFQATT and CDR2 SNEGSKA (reference sequence). This CDR3 is 11 amino acids long. The CDR3 loop is CSASAGHEQFF. In nucleotides, the CDR3 is TGCAGTGCTAGTGCCGGCCATGAGCAGTTCTTC.

This chain connects TRBV4-3 to TRBJ1-1, with no clear D. CDR1 is LGHNA, CDR2 YSLEER, per germline. The CDR3 is made up of 13 amino acids. V was shortened by 1 base and J by 8 bases, with 11 bases between the two germline ends. The CDR3 spells CASSQGVDGEAFF. The CDR3 region has the DNA TGCGCCAGCAGCCAAGGGGTGGACGGGGAAGCTTTCTTT.

This clonotype was counted ten times or more. The chain is built from TRBV2 and TRBJ1-2; a weak D match, TRBD1 (5 bases). The CDR3 has 15 residues. Per the germline V gene, CDR1 is SNHLY and CDR2 is FYNNEI. V was trimmed by 2 bases and J by 1 base, leaving 11 bases between them. The CDR3: CASSEMAGINYGYTF. The DNA of the CDR3 is TGTGCCAGCAGTGAAATGGCAGGGATTAACTATGGCTACACCTTC.

The sample holds one count of this clonotype. This sequence joins TRBV29-1 and TRBJ2-2, with D possibly called TRBD1 or TRBD2 (6 bases each). This CDR3 has 13 amino acids. Trimming removed 6 bases at V and 6 bases at J, with 14 bases between. Germline CDR1 SQVTM, CDR2 ANQGSEA. The CDR3 region has the DNA TGCAGCGTCGATGGGGGGCGGGCCGGGGAGCTGTTTTTT. It encodes CSVDGGRAGELFF.

This clonotype was found a few times. One end of the junction is discordant with germline, which a read error may explain. The chain is built from TRBV9 and TRBJ2-3, with a weak D call TRBD2 (7 bases). This CDR3 comprises 12 residues. Germline V gene data show CDR1 as SGDLS and CDR2 as YYNGEE. For the CDR3, the DNA is TGTGCCAGCAGCGTCCGCGGGGATCCGGGGGGCTTT. It yields the protein CASSVRGDPGGF.

This sequence joins TRBV28 and TRBJ2-2; D call uncertain. V lost 4 bases and J 2 bases, leaving 8 bases between the germline ends. This CDR3 spans 14 amino acids. The V gene's germline CDR1 is MDHEN and CDR2 SYDVKM. CDR3: CASSSIDNTGELFF. The CDR3 coding sequence is TGTGCCAGCAGTTCCATTGATAACACCGGGGAGCTGTTTTTT.

For this clonotype: At one boundary the junction diverges from the germline segment, which might be a read error. V gene TRBV4-3 combines with J gene TRBJ2-3; the match to TRBD2 covers 7 bases. The CDR3 covers 16 residues. Germline CDR1 is LGHNA and CDR2 is YSLEER. CDR3 nucleotide sequence: TGCACCAGCAGCCAAGTAATGAGCGGGATGGGAAATACGCAGTATTTT. Its protein product is CTSSQVMSGMGNTQYF.